This TCR beta chain derives from a study of T-cell memory formation after mild COVID-19. Each CDR3 protein is one row after TCRdb ran MiXCR on the 5' RACE reads. The sample lists 150,000 or so distinct CDR3 sequences, about 14% seen once, with about 14% in the top ten. There are a few counts of this clonotype. Its specificity is not known. Study findings and constraints: Clones contracting across day 15 to 85 had a balanced CD4/CD8 profile; later expanding clones leaned CD4+. Memory from before infection featured some responding clones, which suggests cross-reactive memory joined.

The CDR3 has 12 residues. V shed 4 bases and J shed 7 bases, with 10 bases lying between them. This chain connects TRBV12-3 or TRBV12-4 to TRBJ2-5, with unresolved D. This receptor was identified in an adult woman who had mild COVID-19 (a few samples of this study predate the infection). Cell type and time point are not known. Sequenced: PBMCs or a T cell subset sorted from them (not recorded which). The CDR3 region is CASSSDRRTQYF. CDR3 DNA: TGTGCCAGCAGTTCGGACCGGCGGACCCAGTACTTC.